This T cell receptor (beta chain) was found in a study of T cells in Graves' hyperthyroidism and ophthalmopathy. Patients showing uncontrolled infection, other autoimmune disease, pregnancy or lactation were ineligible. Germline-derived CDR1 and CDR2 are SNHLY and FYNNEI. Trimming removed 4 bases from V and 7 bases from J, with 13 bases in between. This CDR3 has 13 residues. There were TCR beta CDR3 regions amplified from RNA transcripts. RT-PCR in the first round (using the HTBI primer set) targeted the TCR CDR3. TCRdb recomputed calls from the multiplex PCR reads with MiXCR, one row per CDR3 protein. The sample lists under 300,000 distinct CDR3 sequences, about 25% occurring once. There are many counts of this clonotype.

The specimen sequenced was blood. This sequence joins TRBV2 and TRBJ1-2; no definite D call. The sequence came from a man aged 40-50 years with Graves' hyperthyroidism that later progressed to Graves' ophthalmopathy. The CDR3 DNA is TGTGCCAGCAGTGTGGACGGTCCTGGTGGCTACACCTTC. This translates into CASSVDGPGGYTF. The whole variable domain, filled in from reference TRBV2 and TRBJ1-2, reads EPEVTQTPSHQVTQMGQEVILRCVPISNHLYFYWYRQILGQKVEFLVSFYNNEISEKSEIFDDQFSVERPDGSNFTLKIRSTKLEDSAMYFCASSVDGPGGYTFGSGTRLTVV.